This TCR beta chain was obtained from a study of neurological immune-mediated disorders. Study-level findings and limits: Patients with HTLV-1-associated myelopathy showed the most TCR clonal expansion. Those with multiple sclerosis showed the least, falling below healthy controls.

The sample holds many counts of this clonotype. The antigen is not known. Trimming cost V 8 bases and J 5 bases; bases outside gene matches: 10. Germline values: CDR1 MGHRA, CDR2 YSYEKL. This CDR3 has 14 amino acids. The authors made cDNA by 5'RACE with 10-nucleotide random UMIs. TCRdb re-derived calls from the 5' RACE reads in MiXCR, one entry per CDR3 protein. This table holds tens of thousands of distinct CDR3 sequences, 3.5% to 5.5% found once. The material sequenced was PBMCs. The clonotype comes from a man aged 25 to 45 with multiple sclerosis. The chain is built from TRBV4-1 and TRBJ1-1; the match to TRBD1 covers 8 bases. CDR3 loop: CASSQGGPGTEAFF. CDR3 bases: TGCGCCAGCTCACAGGGGGGGCCCGGGACTGAAGCTTTCTTT.